This is a list of T cell receptor beta chains from one sample in a study of beta chain features in type 1 diabetes. Profiled with immunoSEQ multiplex PCR; TCRdb holds only in-frame clones, not every one. The sample consists of about 930,000 clones, about a sixth of them appearing once. The source material was naive CD4+ T cells from blood. The source is a woman between 18 and 30 years old in good health. The CDR3 runs from the conserved cysteine through the conserved F or W. The D gene is left open where the match is weak. Clone sizes are given selectively: once, few, many, or a class where the clone is expanded.

TRBV6-5,-,-,TRBJ1-1,TGTGCCATCAGAGCGGTGGGAATTGAAGCTTTCTTT,CAIRAVGIEAFF
TRBV28,-,-,TRBJ2-7,TGTGCCAGCAGTTTTGTGAGGTACGAGCAGTACTTC,CASSFVRYEQYF
TRBV6-5,-,-,TRBJ2-7,TGTGCCAGCAGTTACTCTGGGGGAATAACCTACGAGCAGTACTTC,CASSYSGGITYEQYF
TRBV7-8,-,TRBD2,TRBJ2-5,TGTGCCAGCAGCTTTGCGGGAGCAGAGACCCAGTACTTC,CASSFAGAETQYF
TRBV28,-,-,TRBJ2-7,TGTGCCAGCAGTTTAATCAGGCGGGTTCATATGGCGTACTTC,CASSLIRRVHMAYF
TRBV5-1,few,TRBD2,TRBJ2-3,TGCGCCAGCAGCTTACCCGGACTAGCGGGAGCAAAAGATACGCAGTATTTT,CASSLPGLAGAKDTQYF
TRBV7-2,few,-,TRBJ1-4,TGTGCCAGCAGCTTATTCAGGTCTCCGGGTCCCGACAATGAAAAACTGTTTTTT,CASSLFRSPGPDNEKLFF
TRBV4-3,-,-,TRBJ2-1,TGCGCCAGCAGCCAATTGGCCCCCTCCGTCACCAATGAGCAGTTCTTC,CASSQLAPSVTNEQFF
TRBV28,few,TRBD1,TRBJ1-5,TGTGCCAGCAGTTTACGTACCGGGACAGGGGGTCTCGGCAATCAGCCCCAGCATTTT,CASSLRTGTGGLGNQPQHF
TRBV7-9,few,TRBD2,TRBJ2-1,TGTGCCAGCAGCTCACGTGGGTTGGTAGCGGGAGCCTCTTACAATGAGCAGTTCTTC,CASSSRGLVAGASYNEQFF
TRBV7-2,few,-,TRBJ2-1,TGTGCCAGCAGCGCTGGTAGCAATGAGCAGTTCTTC,CASSAGSNEQFF
TRBV14,-,-,TRBJ2-3,TGTGCCAGCAGCCAAGAAAGAGTAGCGGAGAACACAGATACGCAGTATTTT,CASSQERVAENTDTQYF
TRBV2,few,TRBD1,TRBJ2-7,TGTGCCAGCAACACAGGGGGCTACGAGCAGTACTTC,CASNTGGYEQYF
TRBV11-2,few,-,TRBJ2-2,TGTGCCAGCAGCTTAGAGTCTAGTCGGGGGAGGACCGGGGAGCTGTTTTTT,CASSLESSRGRTGELFF
TRBV7-2,-,TRBD1,TRBJ2-3,TGTGCCAGCAGCTTGAACAGGGGGCAAGATACGCAGTATTTT,CASSLNRGQDTQYF
TRBV5-8,-,-,TRBJ2-3,TGTGCCAGCAGCTTGGCAGGGGCTAGCACAGATACGCAGTATTTT,CASSLAGASTDTQYF
TRBV28,few,-,TRBJ2-1,TGTGCCAGCAGTTTGGCTGAAAGTGAGCAGTTCTTC,CASSLAESEQFF
TRBV5-1,few,TRBD1,TRBJ2-7,TGCGCCAGCAGCCCGACAGGGGGGAACGAGCAGTACTTC,CASSPTGGNEQYF
TRBV6-5,-,TRBD1,TRBJ1-4,TGTGCCAGCAGCTCCTCCGGGACAGGGCGTGAAAAACTGTTTTTT,CASSSSGTGREKLFF
TRBV19,-,-,TRBJ1-2,TGTGCCAGTTCTGAGTTTACGGCCCTCCCCTATGGCTACACCTTC,CASSEFTALPYGYTF
TRBV7-2,few,TRBD1,TRBJ2-7,TGTGCCAGCAGCTCTATGGGACAGTTCTACGAGCAGTACTTC,CASSSMGQFYEQYF
TRBV10-2,few,TRBD2,TRBJ2-1,TGCGCCAGCGGCCAAACTAGCGGGCCCTACAATGAGCAGTTCTTC,CASGQTSGPYNEQFF
TRBV6-5,few,-,TRBJ2-6,TGTGCCAGCAGTGCACAGAGCTCTGGGGCCAACGTCCTGACTTTC,CASSAQSSGANVLTF
TRBV18,-,-,TRBJ1-5,TGTGCCAGCTCCGCCGACAGCAATCAGCCCCAGCATTTT,CASSADSNQPQHF
TRBV9,-,-,TRBJ2-7,TGTGCCAGCTCCGAGGGGAGCGGCTACGAGCAGTACTTC,CASSEGSGYEQYF
TRBV7-2,few,TRBD2,TRBJ2-7,TGTGCCAGCAGCATACTAGCGGGAGGTGTGTACGAGCAGTACTTC,CASSILAGGVYEQYF
TRBV10-3,few,TRBD1,TRBJ2-1,TGTGCCGGGGGACAGGGCAATGAGCAGTTCTTC,CAGGQGNEQFF
TRBV2,few,-,TRBJ2-5,TGTGCCAGCAGTCTAGCCTTCGGGACCCAGTACTTC,CASSLAFGTQYF
TRBV9,-,TRBD1,TRBJ2-7,TGTGCCAGCAGCCCTAGTGGGACAGGGGTATACGAGCAGTACTTC,CASSPSGTGVYEQYF
TRBV5-4,-,-,TRBJ2-1,TGTGCCAGCAGCTTGGGTCTAGGGTCCTACAATGAGCAGTTCTTC,CASSLGLGSYNEQFF
TRBV5-6,few,-,TRBJ2-7,TGTGCCAGCAGCTTACACCCGACTAGTTCCGAGCAGTACTTC,CASSLHPTSSEQYF
TRBV6-6,few,TRBD1,TRBJ2-4,TGTGCCAGCAGCCTAACAGGGGTTGGCAAAAACATTCAGTACTTC,CASSLTGVGKNIQYF
TRBV4-2,few,TRBD1,TRBJ2-1,TGTGCCAGCAGCCCCGGAACAGGGGGTTCCTACAATGAGCAGTTCTTC,CASSPGTGGSYNEQFF
TRBV29-1,few,TRBD2,TRBJ2-3,TGCAGCGTTCGCGGGAGGCATCAAGATACGCAGTATTTT,CSVRGRHQDTQYF
TRBV18,-,TRBD2,TRBJ2-3,TGTGCCAGCTCACCACGGAGTCTAGCGGGAGATACGCAGTATTTT,CASSPRSLAGDTQYF
TRBV25-1,-,-,TRBJ2-7,TGTGCCAGCAGAAAGGACAGTAACTCCTACGAGCAGTACTTC,CASRKDSNSYEQYF
TRBV1,few,-,TRBJ2-3,TGCACCAGCAGCCATGCTCGGGGGGCTCCTGCTAGCGGGAGCGGCACAGATACGCAGTATTTT,CTSSHARGAPASGSGTDTQYF
TRBV18,-,TRBD1,TRBJ2-3,TGTGCCAGCTCACGACCAGGGGGATCGGTGACAGATACGCAGTATTTT,CASSRPGGSVTDTQYF
TRBV7-2,few,-,TRBJ1-5,TGTGCCAGCAGCTTAATTAGGGAGCCCCAGCATTTT,CASSLIREPQHF
TRBV7-2,few,-,TRBJ2-3,TGTGCCAGCAGCCTAAGACGGCACGGAGGGATGTATTTT,CASSLRRHGGMYF
TRBV6-6,few,TRBD1,TRBJ2-7,TGTGCCAGCAGTTATCTGGCAGGGGGCTCATACGAGCAGTACTTC,CASSYLAGGSYEQYF
TRBV28,few,-,TRBJ2-7,TGTGCCAGCAGTCTAATGGCCTACGAGCAGTACTTC,CASSLMAYEQYF
TRBV25-1,-,-,TRBJ1-2,TGTGCCAGCAGCAGAACCCAGGGACACTATGGCTACACCTTC,CASSRTQGHYGYTF
TRBV5-1,-,-,TRBJ2-2,TGCGCCAGCAGCTTGGGGACGGCGAACACCGGGGAGCTGTTTTTT,CASSLGTANTGELFF
TRBV7-9,-,TRBD2,TRBJ2-5,TGTGCCAGCAGCGTAGGACGGACTAGCACCGCGTGGGAGACCCAGTACTTC,CASSVGRTSTAWETQYF
TRBV7-9,-,-,TRBJ1-1,TGTGCCAGCAGCTTAGTTGATGCGGACACTGAAGCTTTCTTT,CASSLVDADTEAFF
TRBV6-6,-,-,TRBJ2-7,TGTGCCAGCACCCCCCGGGACTCCTACGAGCAGTACTTC,CASTPRDSYEQYF
TRBV4-2,-,TRBD2,TRBJ2-1,TGTGCCAGCAGCCTCATCCGACAGGGTGTATCTAGCGGGAGGGCTCTCCCCCGCAATGAGCAGTTCTTC,CASSLIRQGVSSGRALPRNEQFF
TRBV7-2,-,-,TRBJ2-7,TGTGCCAGCAGCCAAAATGCATACTCCTACGAGCAGTACTTC,CASSQNAYSYEQYF
TRBV19,-,TRBD1,TRBJ1-2,TGTGCCAGTAGTATAGGCGGTTCGGGACAGTTCGGTGGCTACACCTTC,CASSIGGSGQFGGYTF
TRBV18,-,TRBD2,TRBJ2-7,TGTGCCAGCTCAAATCTAGCGGGGATCTACGAGCAGTACTTC,CASSNLAGIYEQYF
TRBV7-3,-,TRBD2,TRBJ2-1,TGTGCCAGCAGCACCCTGCTAGCGGGAGGGCCTGGCTCCTACAATGAGCAGTTCTTC,CASSTLLAGGPGSYNEQFF
TRBV11-2,-,TRBD1,TRBJ2-7,TGTGCCAGCAGCCCGGGACAGCATTACGAGCAGTACTTC,CASSPGQHYEQYF
TRBV21-1,-,-,TRBJ1-1,TGTGCCAGCAGCAAAGCTGGACAGGGTGATTTGGACACTGAAGCTTTCTTT,CASSKAGQGDLDTEAFF
TRBV20-1,-,-,TRBJ2-7,TGCAGTGCGGGACACCGTTACGAGCAGTACTTC,CSAGHRYEQYF